This T cell receptor (beta chain) was captured in a study of blood T cell repertoires in COVID-19. Study-level background: T cells, B-cell-depleted T cells, or PBMCs supplied cDNA or gDNA.

Clones were sequenced by immunoSEQ multiplex PCR, and TCRdb holds only the in-frame ones, with some missing. The sample records 130,000 to 150,000 clones, 80% to 85% being singletons. The CDR3 contains 15 residues. CDR1 is MNHEY and CDR2 is SVGEGT in the germline V gene. V gave up 6 bases and J gave up 3 bases, with 18 bases separating them. The TCR comes from a human donor in a cohort sampled during active COVID-19. The sequencing input was peripheral blood. The V and J genes are TRBV6-2 or TRBV6-3 and TRBJ2-7, with D possibly matching TRBD1 (5 bases). The CDR3 DNA reads as TGTGCCAGCAGCTGGATCTCCAGGGATATCTACGAGCAGTACTTC. Translating gives CASSWISRDIYEQYF.